At least ten counts were recorded for the clone carrying this TCR beta chain. This record comes from a study of blood T cell repertoires in COVID-19. Study at large: Specimens from acute and convalescent COVID-19 originated in the United States, Italy and Spain. The cDNA or gDNA used as material had been derived from T cells, B-cell-depleted T cells, or PBMCs.

This CDR3 has 16 amino acids. Germline loops: CDR1 KGHSH, CDR2 LQKENI. V lost 0 bases to trimming and J lost 3 bases, with 14 bases between them. Original data processing: Amplification of reference gene primers was used by the study to estimate nucleated cell counts. Sequencing was performed with immunoSEQ multiplex PCR; in TCRdb, only in-frame clones are kept and a portion is missing. For V, J and clone size, that table is used; D and trimming come from the DNA. Altogether about 190,000 clones are present, under 80% being singletons, with the ten largest covering approximately 13%. V is TRBV18 and J is TRBJ1-1; D perhaps matches TRBD1 (6 bases). The sequence was collected from a woman aged 45-59 years with acute or convalescent COVID-19. Sequenced material: peripheral blood. CDR3: CASSPPKAGAYTEAFF. CDR3 nucleotides: TGTGCCAGCTCACCACCGAAGGCGGGGGCGTACACTGAAGCTTTCTTT.